Listed here is a single T cell receptor beta chain. What it binds is not known. These data come from a study of coeliac disease. Looking at the study overall: Each coeliac patient was active, refractory type I, or diet-controlled.

Here immunoSEQ multiplex PCR was the method, and the copy in TCRdb shows in-frame clones only, minus some. The sample lists roughly 4,800 clones, about 70% seen once, with about 6.3% in the top ten. Study outcomes and limitations: Cross-contamination between intraepithelial and lamina propria cells was possible. TRB repertoires were largely private, with most amino acid sequences found in only one sample. Of coeliac lamina propria samples, about 45% of the 18 held published gliadin-specific TRB sequences, versus 1 of 6 controls.

CDR3 length: 15 amino acids. V was pared by 5 bases and J by 7 bases, with 18 bases between. The germline V gene has CDR1 MNHEY and CDR2 SMNVEV (reference sequence). The TCR sequence derives from a man aged 18-30 years with celiac disease on a gluten-free diet. The sample was lymphocytes from the gut lamina propria. The chain is built from TRBV27 and TRBJ2-1; weak D call: TRBD2 (7 bases). This CDR3 reads CASSPWGGAGNEQFF. DNA of the CDR3: TGTGCCAGCAGTCCATGGGGGGGGGCCGGTAATGAGCAGTTCTTC.